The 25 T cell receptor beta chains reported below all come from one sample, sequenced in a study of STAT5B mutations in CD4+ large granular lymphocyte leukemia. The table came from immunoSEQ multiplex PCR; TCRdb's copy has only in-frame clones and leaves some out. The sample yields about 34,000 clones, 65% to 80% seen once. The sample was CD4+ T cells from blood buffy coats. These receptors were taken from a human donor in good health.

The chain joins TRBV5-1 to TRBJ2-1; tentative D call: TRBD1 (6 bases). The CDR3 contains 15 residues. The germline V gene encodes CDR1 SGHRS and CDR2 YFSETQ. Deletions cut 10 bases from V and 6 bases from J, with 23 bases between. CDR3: CACRDYREGGNEQFF. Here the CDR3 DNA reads TGCGCCTGCCGTGATTACAGGGAAGGGGGCAATGAGCAGTTCTTC.

The CDR3 region has the DNA TGTGCCAGCAGCAAAGGGATGGGCCTGAGCTACGAGCAGTACTTC. It encodes CASSKGMGLSYEQYF. V and J are TRBV21-1 and TRBJ2-7; TRBD1, as called in the table, went unchecked against the DNA. TRBV21-1 is designated a pseudogene. The CDR3 runs 15 residues.

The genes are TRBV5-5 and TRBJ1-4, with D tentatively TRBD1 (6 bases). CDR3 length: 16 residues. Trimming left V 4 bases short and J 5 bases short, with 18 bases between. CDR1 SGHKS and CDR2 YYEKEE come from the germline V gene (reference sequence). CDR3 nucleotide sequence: TGTGCCAGCAGCCAGGACGGTGTCAGGGGAAATGAAAAACTGTTTTTT. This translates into CASSQDGVRGNEKLFF.

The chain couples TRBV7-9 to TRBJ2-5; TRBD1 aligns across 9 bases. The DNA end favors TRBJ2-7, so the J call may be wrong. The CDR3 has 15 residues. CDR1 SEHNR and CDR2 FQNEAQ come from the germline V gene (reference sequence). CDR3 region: CASSPGQGIYYEQYF. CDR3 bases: TGTGCCAGCAGCCCCGGACAGGGGATTTACTACGAGCAGTACTTC.

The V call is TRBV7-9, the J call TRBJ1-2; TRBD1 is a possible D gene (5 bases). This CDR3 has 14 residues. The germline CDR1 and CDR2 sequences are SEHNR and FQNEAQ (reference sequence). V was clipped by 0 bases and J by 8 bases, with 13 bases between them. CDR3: CASSLARTGGGYTF. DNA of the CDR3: TGTGCCAGCAGCTTAGCGCGTACAGGCGGCGGCTACACCTTC. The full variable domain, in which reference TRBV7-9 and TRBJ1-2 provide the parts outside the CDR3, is DTGVSQNPRHKITKRGQNVTFRCDPISEHNRLYWYRQTLGQGPEFLTYFQNEAQLEKSRLLSDRFSAERPKGSFSTLEIQRTEQGDSAMYLCASSLARTGGGYTFGSGTRLTVV.

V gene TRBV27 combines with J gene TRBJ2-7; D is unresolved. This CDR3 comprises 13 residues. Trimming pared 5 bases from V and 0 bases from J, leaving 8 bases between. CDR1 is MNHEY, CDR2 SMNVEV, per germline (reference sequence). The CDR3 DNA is TGTGCCAGCAGTCGAAGAAGCTCCTACGAGCAGTACTTC. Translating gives CASSRRSSYEQYF.

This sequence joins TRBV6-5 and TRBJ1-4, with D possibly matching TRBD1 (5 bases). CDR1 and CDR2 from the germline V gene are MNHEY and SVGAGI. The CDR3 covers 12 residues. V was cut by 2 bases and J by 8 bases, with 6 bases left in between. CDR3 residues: CASSYQGEKLFF. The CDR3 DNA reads TGTGCCAGCAGTTACCAGGGCGAAAAACTGTTTTTT.

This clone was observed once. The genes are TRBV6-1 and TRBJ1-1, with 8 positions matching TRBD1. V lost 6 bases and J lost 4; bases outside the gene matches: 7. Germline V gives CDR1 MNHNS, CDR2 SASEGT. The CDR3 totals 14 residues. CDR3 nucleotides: TGTGCCAGCAGGGAGGACAGGGTTGGCACTGAAGCTTTCTTT. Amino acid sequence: CASREDRVGTEAFF.

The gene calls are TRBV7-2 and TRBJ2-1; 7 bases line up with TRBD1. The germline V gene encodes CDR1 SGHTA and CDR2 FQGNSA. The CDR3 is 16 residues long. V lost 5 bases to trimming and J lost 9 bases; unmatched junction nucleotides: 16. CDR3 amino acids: CASSATGVLFPSEQFF. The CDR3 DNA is TGTGCCAGCAGCGCCACAGGGGTACTATTTCCCAGTGAGCAGTTCTTC. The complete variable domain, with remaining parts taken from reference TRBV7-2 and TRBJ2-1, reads GAGVSQSPSNKVTEKGKDVELRCDPISGHTALYWYRQSLGQGLEFLIYFQGNSAPDKSGLPSDRFSAERTGGSVSTLTIQRTQQEDSAVYLCASSATGVLFPSEQFFGPGTRLTVL.

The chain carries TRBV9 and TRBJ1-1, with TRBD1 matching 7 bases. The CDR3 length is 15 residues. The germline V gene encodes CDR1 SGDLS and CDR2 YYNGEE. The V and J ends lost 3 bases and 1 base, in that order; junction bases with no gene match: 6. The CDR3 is CASSAIGGGNTEAFF. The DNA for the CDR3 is TGTGCCAGCAGCGCCATAGGGGGCGGGAACACTGAAGCTTTCTTT.

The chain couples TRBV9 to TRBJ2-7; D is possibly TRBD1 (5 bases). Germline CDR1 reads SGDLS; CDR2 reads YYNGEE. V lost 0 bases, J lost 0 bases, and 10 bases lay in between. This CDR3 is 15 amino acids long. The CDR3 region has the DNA TGTGCCAGCAGCGTAGGGTCTGACAGCTCCTACGAGCAGTACTTC. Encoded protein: CASSVGSDSSYEQYF.

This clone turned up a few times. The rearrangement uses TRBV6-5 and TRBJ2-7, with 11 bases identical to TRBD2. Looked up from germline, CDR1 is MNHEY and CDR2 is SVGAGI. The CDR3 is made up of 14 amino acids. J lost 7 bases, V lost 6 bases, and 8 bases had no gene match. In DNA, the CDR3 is TGTGCCAGCAGCCCACTAGCGGGAGCGGGGGAGCAGTACTTC. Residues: CASSPLAGAGEQYF.

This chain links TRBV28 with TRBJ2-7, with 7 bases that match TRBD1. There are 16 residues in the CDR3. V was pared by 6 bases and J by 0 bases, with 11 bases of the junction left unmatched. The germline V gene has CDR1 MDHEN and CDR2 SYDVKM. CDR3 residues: CASSPQQGTHSYEQYF. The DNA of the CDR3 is TGTGCCAGCAGCCCCCAACAGGGGACCCACTCCTACGAGCAGTACTTC. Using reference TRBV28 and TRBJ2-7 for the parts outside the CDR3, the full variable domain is DVKVTQSSRYLVKRTGEKVFLECVQDMDHENMFWYRQDPGLGLRLIYFSYDVKMKEKGDIPEGYSVSREKKERFSLILESASTNQTSMYLCASSPQQGTHSYEQYFGPGTRLTVT.

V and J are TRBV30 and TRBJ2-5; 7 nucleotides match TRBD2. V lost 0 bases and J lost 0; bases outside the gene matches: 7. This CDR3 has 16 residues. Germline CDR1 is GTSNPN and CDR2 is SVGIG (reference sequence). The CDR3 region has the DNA TGTGCCTGGAGTGTAGGGCTAGCGGACCACCAAGAGACCCAGTACTTC. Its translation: CAWSVGLADHQETQYF.

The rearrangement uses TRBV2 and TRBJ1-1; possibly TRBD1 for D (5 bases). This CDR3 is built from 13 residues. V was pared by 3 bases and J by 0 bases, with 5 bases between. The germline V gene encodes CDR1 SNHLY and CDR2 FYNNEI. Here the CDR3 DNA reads TGTGCCAGCAGTGAGGACATGAACACTGAAGCTTTCTTT. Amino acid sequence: CASSEDMNTEAFF.

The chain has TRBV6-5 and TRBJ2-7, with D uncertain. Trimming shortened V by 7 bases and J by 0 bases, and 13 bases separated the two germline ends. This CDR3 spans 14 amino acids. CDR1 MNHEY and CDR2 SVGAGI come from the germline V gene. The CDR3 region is CASKGTGPSYEQYF. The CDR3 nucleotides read TGTGCCAGCAAGGGAACCGGGCCCTCCTACGAGCAGTACTTC.

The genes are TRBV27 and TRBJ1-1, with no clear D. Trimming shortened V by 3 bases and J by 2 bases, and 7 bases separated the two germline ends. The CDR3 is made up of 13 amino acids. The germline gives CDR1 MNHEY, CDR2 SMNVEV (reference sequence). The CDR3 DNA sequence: TGTGCCAGCAGTTTGCTGGGAAACACTGAAGCTTTCTTT. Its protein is CASSLLGNTEAFF.

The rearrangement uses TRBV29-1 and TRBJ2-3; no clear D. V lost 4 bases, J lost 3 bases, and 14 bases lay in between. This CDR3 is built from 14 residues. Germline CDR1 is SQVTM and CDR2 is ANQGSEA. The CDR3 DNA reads TGCAGCGTTGCCTCGTCCCTGGGTACAGATACGCAGTATTTT. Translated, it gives CSVASSLGTDTQYF.

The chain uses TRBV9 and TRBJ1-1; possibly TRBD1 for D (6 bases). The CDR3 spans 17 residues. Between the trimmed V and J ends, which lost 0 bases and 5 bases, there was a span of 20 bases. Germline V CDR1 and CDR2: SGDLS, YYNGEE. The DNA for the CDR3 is TGTGCCAGCAGCGTAGACGGGGTTGGGGGCGTAAAAACTGAAGCTTTCTTT. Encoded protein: CASSVDGVGGVKTEAFF.

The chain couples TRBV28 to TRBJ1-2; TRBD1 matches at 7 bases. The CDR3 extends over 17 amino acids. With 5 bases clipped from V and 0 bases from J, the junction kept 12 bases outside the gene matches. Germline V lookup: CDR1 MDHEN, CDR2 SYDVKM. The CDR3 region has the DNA TGTGCCAGCAGTCACAGGGGAAGCCCTTTAGCTAACTATGGCTACACCTTC. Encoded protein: CASSHRGSPLANYGYTF.

The CDR3 region is CASSIGLAGLTGELFF. CDR3 DNA: TGTGCCAGTAGTATAGGTCTAGCGGGACTCACCGGGGAGCTGTTTTTT. This chain connects TRBV19 to TRBJ2-2, with TRBD2 matching over 9 bases. Unmatched junction bases numbered 4, after V lost 1 base and J lost 4 bases. The CDR3 extends over 16 amino acids. CDR1 LNHDA and CDR2 SQIVND come from the germline V gene (reference sequence). The complete variable domain, with remaining parts taken from reference TRBV19 and TRBJ2-2, reads DGGITQSPKYLFRKEGQNVTLSCEQNLNHDAMYWYRQDPGQGLRLIYYSQIVNDFQKGDIAEGYSVSREKKESFPLTVTSAQKNPTAFYLCASSIGLAGLTGELFFGEGSRLTVL.

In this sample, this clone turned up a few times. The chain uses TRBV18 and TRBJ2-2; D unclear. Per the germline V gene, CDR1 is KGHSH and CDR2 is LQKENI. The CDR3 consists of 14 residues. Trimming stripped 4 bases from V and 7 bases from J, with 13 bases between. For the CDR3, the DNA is TGTGCCAGCTCACTCAAGAGGACGAACGGGGAGCTGTTTTTT. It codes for CASSLKRTNGELFF.

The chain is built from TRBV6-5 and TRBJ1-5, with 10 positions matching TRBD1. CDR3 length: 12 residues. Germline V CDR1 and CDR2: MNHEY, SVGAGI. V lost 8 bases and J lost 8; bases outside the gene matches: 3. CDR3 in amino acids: CASGTGDKPQHF. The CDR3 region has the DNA TGTGCCAGCGGGACAGGGGATAAGCCCCAGCATTTT.

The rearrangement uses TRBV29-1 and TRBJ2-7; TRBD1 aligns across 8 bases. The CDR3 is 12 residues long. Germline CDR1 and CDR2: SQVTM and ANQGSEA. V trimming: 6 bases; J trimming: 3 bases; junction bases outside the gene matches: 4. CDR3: CSVGQDVYEQYF. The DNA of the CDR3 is TGCAGCGTGGGACAGGACGTCTACGAGCAGTACTTC.

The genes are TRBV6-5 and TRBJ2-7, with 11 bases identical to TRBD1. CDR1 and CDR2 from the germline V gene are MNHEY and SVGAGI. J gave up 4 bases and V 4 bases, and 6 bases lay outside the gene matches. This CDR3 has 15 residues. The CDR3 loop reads CASSLAGTGGYEQYF. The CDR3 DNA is TGTGCCAGCAGTTTGGCCGGGACAGGGGGATACGAGCAGTACTTC.